Presented here are 7 T cell receptor beta chains from one specimen sequenced in a study of technical replicates of blood from a handful of donors. Here immunoSEQ multiplex PCR was the method, and the copy in TCRdb shows in-frame clones only, minus some. The data contain approximately 88,000 clones, approximately 94% of them singletons. Sequencing was performed on T cells isolated from PBMCs. The receptors were gathered from a human donor in good health.

This clone was recorded only once. The chain employs TRBV18 and TRBJ2-7, with 11 bases matching TRBD2. The CDR3 consists of 16 residues. CDR1 is KGHSH and CDR2 is LQKENI in the germline V gene. The junction had 4 bases not matched to a gene; V was cut back by 3 bases and J by 0 bases. The CDR3 loop is CASSPRLAGISYEQYF. In nucleotides, the CDR3 is TGTGCCAGCTCACCTCGACTAGCGGGGATCTCCTACGAGCAGTACTTC.

This clone came up a few times. The V and J genes are TRBV2 and TRBJ1-5; 8 bases line up with TRBD1. V gave up 6 bases and J gave up 6 bases; unmatched junction bases: 10. There are 15 residues in the CDR3. Germline loops: CDR1 SNHLY, CDR2 FYNNEI. The CDR3, as DNA: TGTGCCAGCAGCCTATTCGGACAGGGAGGTCAGCCCCAGCATTTT. This translates into CASSLFGQGGQPQHF.

This clone appeared once. This sequence joins TRBV6-5 and TRBJ1-1; D uncertain. The CDR3 runs 15 residues. V was clipped by 0 bases and J by 3 bases, with 11 bases between them. Looked up from germline, CDR1 is MNHEY and CDR2 is SVGAGI. The CDR3 here is CASSYSIGLDTEAFF. CDR3 nucleotide sequence: TGTGCCAGCAGTTACTCGATTGGGCTCGACACTGAAGCTTTCTTT.

This rearrangement joins TRBV4-1 to TRBJ2-5, with 8 bases that match TRBD2. CDR3 length equals 15 residues. V gave up 1 base and J gave up 9 bases; unmatched junction bases: 10. The germline V gene has CDR1 MGHRA and CDR2 YSYEKL. The CDR3 bases are TGCGCCAGCAGCCAAGGGGTACTAGCGGAGGCGGCCCAGTACTTC. Protein sequence: CASSQGVLAEAAQYF.

The CDR3 sequence is CASSVRTGYEQYF. Written as DNA, the CDR3 is TGTGCCAGTAGTGTCCGGACAGGCTACGAGCAGTACTTC. V gene TRBV19 combines with J gene TRBJ2-7; 7 nucleotides line up with TRBD1. The CDR3 totals 13 residues. Germline CDR1 LNHDA, CDR2 SQIVND (reference sequence). With 5 bases clipped from V and 3 bases from J, the junction kept 4 bases outside the gene matches.

This rearrangement joins TRBV11-2 to TRBJ1-1; TRBD1 is a possible D gene (5 bases). Germline V gene lookup returns CDR1 SGHAT and CDR2 FQNNGV. The CDR3 runs to 13 residues. V dropped 4 bases and J dropped 4 bases, with 10 bases sitting between them. CDR3 in amino acids: CASSWGEGTEAFF. The CDR3 DNA follows: TGTGCCAGCAGCTGGGGGGAGGGCACTGAAGCTTTCTTT. Full variable domain (remainder filled in from reference TRBV11-2 and TRBJ1-1): EAGVAQSPRYKIIEKRQSVAFWCNPISGHATLYWYQQILGQGPKLLIQFQNNGVVDDSQLPKDRFSAERLKGVDSTLKIQPAKLEDSAVYLCASSWGEGTEAFFGQGTRLTVV.

The V gene is TRBV9, the J gene TRBJ2-2; D unclear. This CDR3 spans 16 amino acids. The V and J ends lost 0 bases and 2 bases respectively, with 11 bases between them. Germline CDR1 reads SGDLS; CDR2 reads YYNGEE. CDR3: CASSVAVSPNTGELFF. In DNA form, the CDR3 reads TGTGCCAGCAGCGTAGCTGTCAGTCCTAACACCGGGGAGCTGTTTTTT.